This TCR beta chain was sequenced for a study of cytomegalovirus exposure and HLA in healthy donors. Study results and limitations: Using a false discovery rate of 0.05, a later analysis showed that 15,000 to 20,000 TCR beta sequences were associated with HLA alleles. With high specificity and sensitivity, the classifier reportedly diagnosed cytomegalovirus status. As a later analysis revealed, most CMV-associated TCR beta chains appeared HLA-restricted.

As to this clone: Its cognate antigen is unknown.

V was cut by 4 bases and J by 6 bases, with 14 bases left in between. The CDR3 runs 14 residues. Germline CDR1 reads SGHTA; CDR2 reads FQGTGA. A multiplex PCR was run with 60 Vbeta primers and 13 Jbeta primers. Produced via immunoSEQ multiplex PCR; TCRdb's table is partial and in-frame only. The data hold roughly 100,000 clones, with over 60% observed a single time. The receptor comes from a man aged 40-49 years in good health and CMV-seropositive. The chain recombines TRBV7-3 with TRBJ2-3, with D possibly being TRBD2 (6 bases). The source material was PBMCs. CDR3 nucleotides: TGTGCCAGCAGCTCAGGACTAACAACGGATACGCAGTATTTT. Amino acids: CASSSGLTTDTQYF.